The 27 T cell receptor beta chains in this list originate from one sample, sequenced in a study of blood T cell repertoires in COVID-19. Clones were sequenced by immunoSEQ multiplex PCR, and TCRdb holds only the in-frame ones, with some missing. The repertoire holds fewer than 150,000 clones, approximately 83% seen once, with 8% in the top ten. The specimen sequenced was peripheral blood. These receptors originate from a human donor in a cohort sampled during active COVID-19.

The rearrangement joins TRBV3-1 (or the pseudogene TRBV3-2) to TRBJ1-1; 8 bases line up with TRBD1. The ends lost 4 bases at V and 1 base at J; junction bases unmatched: 23. Germline lookup yields CDR1 LGHDT and CDR2 YNNKEL (reference sequence). This CDR3 spans 21 amino acids. Written as DNA, the CDR3 is TGTGCCAGCAGCCCCTCCCCCGGGACAGGTAGGGGGGGAGATGGGAACACTGAAGCTTTCTTT. It specifies CASSPSPGTGRGGDGNTEAFF.

This clone has more than one count but fewer than ten. V usage is TRBV6-6 and J usage is TRBJ1-4; a possible D gene is TRBD1 (5 bases). This CDR3 is built from 15 residues. CDR1 MNHNY and CDR2 SVGAGI come from the germline V gene (reference sequence). The V end was cut by 8 bases, the J end by 7 bases, with 20 bases between. The CDR3 is CASQDGERGIEKLFF. The CDR3 DNA follows: TGTGCCAGCCAAGATGGTGAAAGGGGTATTGAAAAACTGTTTTTT.

V and J are TRBV7-2 and TRBJ2-5; 9 bases are a match to TRBD2. The CDR3 spans 18 residues. V trimming: 5 bases; J trimming: 4 bases; junction bases outside the gene matches: 17. Germline loops: CDR1 SGHTA, CDR2 FQGNSA. CDR3 protein: CASSPTGGGAFGGETQYF. CDR3 DNA: TGTGCCAGCAGCCCGACGGGCGGGGGGGCCTTTGGGGGAGAGACCCAGTACTTC.

The rearrangement uses TRBV9 and TRBJ1-3; no reliable D call. The CDR3 spans 13 residues. The germline gives CDR1 SGDLS, CDR2 YYNGEE. The V end was cut by 0 bases, the J end by 3 bases, with 4 bases between. CDR3 sequence reads: CASSVDSGNTIYF. CDR3 in DNA: TGTGCCAGCAGCGTAGATAGTGGAAACACCATATATTTT.

The chain carries TRBV2 and TRBJ1-4, with D maybe TRBD1 (5 bases). This CDR3 has 13 residues. Trimming removed 6 bases from V and 8 bases from J, with 13 bases in between. Germline V gives CDR1 SNHLY, CDR2 FYNNEI. The CDR3 region is CASSGQVREKLFF. Written as DNA, the CDR3 is TGTGCCAGCAGCGGACAAGTCCGAGAAAAACTGTTTTTT.

The V call is TRBV25-1, the J call TRBJ1-1, with a possible D match to TRBD1 (6 bases). CDR3 length equals 13 residues. Trimming cost V 2 bases and J 4 bases, with 8 bases left between them. CDR1 MGHDK and CDR2 SYGVNS come from the germline V gene. CDR3 in amino acids: CASSELGGTEAFF. The CDR3 DNA sequence: TGTGCCAGCAGTGAACTAGGGGGCACTGAAGCTTTCTTT.

The V gene is TRBV23-1, the J gene TRBJ2-1; possible D gene TRBD1, 7 bases. Being an ORF, TRBV23-1 has a function that is uncertain. This CDR3 spans 18 amino acids. Trimming left V 0 bases short and J 0 bases short, with 15 bases between. The CDR3, as DNA: TGCGCCAGCAGTCAATCTGGGCAGGGGGGTAGCTCCTACAATGAGCAGTTCTTC. Translating gives CASSQSGQGGSSYNEQFF.

CDR3 DNA: TGTGCCAGCTCACCAGGGCACTGGACCTACAATGAGCAGTTCTTC. It yields the protein CASSPGHWTYNEQFF. The chain employs TRBV18 and TRBJ2-1, with D uncertain. Between the trimmed V and J ends, which lost 2 bases and 2 bases, there was a span of 10 bases. The CDR3 is made up of 15 amino acids. CDR1 KGHSH and CDR2 LQKENI come from the germline V gene. The full variable domain, completed using reference TRBV18 and TRBJ2-1, is NAGVMQNPRHLVRRRGQEARLRCSPMKGHSHVYWYRQLPEEGLKFMVYLQKENIIDESGMPKERFSAEFPKEGPSILRIQQVVRGDSAAYFCASSPGHWTYNEQFFGPGTRLTVL.

The J gene is TRBJ1-5, the V gene TRBV10-1; no clear D. From germline, CDR1 is WNHNN and CDR2 SYGVQD (reference sequence). The V gene lost 3 bases and the J gene lost 4 bases, with 13 bases spanning the gap. The CDR3 contains 15 residues. The CDR3 DNA sequence: TGCGCCAGCAGTGACGGAGGGTTAGGGAATCAGCCCCAGCATTTT. This encodes CASSDGGLGNQPQHF.

The chain uses TRBV19 and TRBJ1-2, with 9 bases that match TRBD1. With V trimmed by 5 bases and J by 5 bases, 6 bases remained unmatched. The CDR3 is made up of 14 amino acids. Germline V lookup: CDR1 LNHDA, CDR2 SQIVND (reference sequence). The CDR3 DNA follows: TGTGCCAGTAGTCCCGCCGGGACAGGGTATGGCTACACCTTC. This encodes CASSPAGTGYGYTF.

The V and J genes are TRBV19 and TRBJ1-1; D is uncertain. This CDR3 region has 15 residues. V was trimmed by 0 bases and J by 6 bases, leaving 14 bases between them. The germline V gene has CDR1 LNHDA and CDR2 SQIVND (reference sequence). CDR3 sequence reads: CASSIDEPGYSEAFF. As DNA, the CDR3 is TGTGCCAGTAGTATAGATGAACCAGGTTATTCTGAAGCTTTCTTT.

A note on this clone: The identical CDR3 is also encoded by other nucleotide sequences in the sample. This chain connects TRBV7-2 to TRBJ1-5; 9 bases align to TRBD1. This CDR3 comprises 14 residues. Germline V gene sequence: CDR1 SGHTA, CDR2 FQGNSA. V lost 5 bases to trimming and J lost 6 bases; unmatched junction nucleotides: 5. The CDR3 nucleotides read TGTGCCAGCAGCCTAACAGGGGGCGGTCAGCCCCAGCATTTT. Translating gives CASSLTGGGQPQHF.

The CDR3 spells CASSLNKGEGSEAFF. In nucleotides, the CDR3 is TGTGCCAGCAGCTTAAACAAGGGAGAAGGATCTGAAGCTTTCTTT. The chain employs TRBV7-6 and TRBJ1-1; D not resolved. The V end lost 2 bases, the J end lost 6 bases, and 16 bases lay between the germline ends. This CDR3 is 15 amino acids long. The germline gives CDR1 SGHVS, CDR2 FNYEAQ. The complete variable domain, with remaining parts taken from reference TRBV7-6 and TRBJ1-1, reads GAGVSQSPRYKVTKRGQDVALRCDPISGHVSLYWYRQALGQGPEFLTYFNYEAQQDKSGLPNDRFSAERPEGSISTLTIQRTEQRDSAMYRCASSLNKGEGSEAFFGQGTRLTVV.

This rearrangement joins TRBV27 to TRBJ2-1; 11 bases line up with TRBD2. The germline CDR1 and CDR2 sequences are MNHEY and SMNVEV (reference sequence). The CDR3 extends over 15 amino acids. V shed 7 bases, J shed 5 bases, and the junction held 7 bases outside the gene matches. CDR3 DNA: TGTGCCAGCACCCTACTAGCGGGGGCCCACAATGAGCAGTTCTTC. Protein product: CASTLLAGAHNEQFF.

The V call is TRBV10-1, the J call TRBJ1-5; D is possibly TRBD1 (5 bases). V was pared by 8 bases and J by 3 bases, with 8 bases between. The CDR3 covers 12 residues. Looked up from germline, CDR1 is WNHNN and CDR2 is SYGVQD (reference sequence). The CDR3 spells CASRTPNQPQHF. The CDR3 DNA sequence: TGCGCCAGCCGGACACCCAATCAGCCCCAGCATTTT.

This sequence joins TRBV6-5 and TRBJ2-1, with D perhaps TRBD2 (5 bases). The ends were cut back, 2 bases at V and 16 bases at J, with 12 bases in the middle. The length of the CDR3 is 11 residues. Germline V gene sequence: CDR1 MNHEY, CDR2 SVGAGI. The DNA for the CDR3 is TGTGCCAGCAGTTACGGAGAGACTACTTTCTTC. Translating gives CASSYGETTFF.

The chain recombines TRBV21-1 with TRBJ1-1; TRBD1, the table's D call, lacks a check against the DNA. TRBV21-1 is a pseudogene locus. This CDR3 is built from 15 residues. The DNA of the CDR3 is TGTGCCAGCAGCAAACCACAGGGGGCTGGGACTGAAGCTTTCTTT. It translates to CASSKPQGAGTEAFF.

This clone was seen a handful of times. The chain is built from TRBV6-5 and TRBJ1-6; D unresolved. The CDR3 is 14 residues long. Deletions cut 0 bases from V and 10 bases from J, with 10 bases between. Germline CDR1 reads MNHEY; CDR2 reads SVGAGI. CDR3 nucleotide sequence: TGTGCCAGCAGTTACTCTCGGGGAGACTCACCCCTCCACTTT. As protein: CASSYSRGDSPLHF.

The chain uses TRBV7-3 and TRBJ1-5, with D possibly TRBD1 on 5 matching bases. The germline V gene encodes CDR1 SGHTA and CDR2 FQGTGA. This CDR3 spans 13 amino acids. Trimming stripped 8 bases from V and 7 bases from J, with 15 bases between. CDR3 in DNA: TGTGCCAGCGCACAAGGGGATCTGCAGCCCCAGCATTTT. This gives the protein CASAQGDLQPQHF.

The chain combines TRBV19 with TRBJ1-4; D is undetermined. The length of the CDR3 is 14 residues. Germline V gene lookup returns CDR1 LNHDA and CDR2 SQIVND (reference sequence). V was clipped by 7 bases and J by 2 bases, with 11 bases between them. In DNA, the CDR3 is TGTGCCAGTACCCCGACATGGACTAATGAAAAACTGTTTTTT. Translating gives CASTPTWTNEKLFF.

This clone was detected only once. The chain links TRBV7-9 to TRBJ2-3; TRBD2 matches 13 bases. The CDR3 sequence is 16 residues long. Per germline, CDR1 SEHNR and CDR2 FQNEAQ (reference sequence). V lost 5 bases, J lost 2 bases, and 4 bases stayed unmatched. The CDR3 DNA reads as TGTGCCAGCAGCCCCGGACTAGCGGGGGTCACAGATACGCAGTATTTT. It specifies CASSPGLAGVTDTQYF.

The V and J genes are TRBV7-2 and TRBJ1-3; D is perhaps TRBD1 (6 bases). The V gene lost 7 bases and the J gene lost 1 base, with 8 bases spanning the gap. Looked up from germline, CDR1 is SGHTA and CDR2 is FQGNSA. The CDR3 contains 13 residues. The CDR3 protein is CASKGESGNTIYF. The CDR3 coding sequence is TGTGCCAGCAAGGGGGAGTCTGGAAACACCATATATTTT. Based on the CDR3 plus reference TRBV7-2 and TRBJ1-3, the full variable domain is GAGVSQSPSNKVTEKGKDVELRCDPISGHTALYWYRQSLGQGLEFLIYFQGNSAPDKSGLPSDRFSAERTGGSVSTLTIQRTQQEDSAVYLCASKGESGNTIYFGEGSWLTVV.

This CDR3 reads CATSWGVGETQYF. In DNA form, the CDR3 reads TGCGCCACCTCGTGGGGGGTGGGAGAGACCCAGTACTTC. The rearrangement joins TRBV5-1 to TRBJ2-5, with a possible D match to TRBD2 (6 bases). Germline CDR1 reads SGHRS; CDR2 reads YFSETQ. The CDR3 runs to 13 residues. V lost 9 bases and J 4 bases, leaving 16 bases between the germline ends. Variable domain in full (rest from reference TRBV5-1 and TRBJ2-5): KAGVTQTPRYLIKTRGQQVTLSCSPISGHRSVSWYQQTPGQGLQFLFEYFSETQRNKGNFPGRFSGRQFSNSRSEMNVSTLELGDSALYLCATSWGVGETQYFGPGTRLLVL.

Many counts were recorded for this clone. The V and J genes are TRBV19 and TRBJ1-2, with 8 bases matching TRBD1. The junction had 6 bases not matched to a gene; V was cut back by 8 bases and J by 4 bases. This CDR3 region has 13 residues. Germline CDR1 LNHDA, CDR2 SQIVND (reference sequence). The DNA of the CDR3 is TGTGCCAGTGTTAACCAGGGGGCCTATGGCTACACCTTC. Its translation: CASVNQGAYGYTF.

V is TRBV3-1 (or the pseudogene TRBV3-2) and J is TRBJ2-2, with 9 bases fitting TRBD2. The CDR3 has 17 amino acids. CDR1 is LGHDT and CDR2 is YNNKEL in the germline V gene (reference sequence). The V gene end was trimmed by 4 bases and the J gene end by 5 bases; junction bases not matched to a gene: 11. The CDR3 DNA reads as TGTGCCAGCAGCCGAAAGCCTCTAGCGGGGCAAACCGGGGAGCTGTTTTTT. It codes for CASSRKPLAGQTGELFF.

The chain links TRBV7-9 to TRBJ2-3; TRBD2 is a possible D gene (5 bases). The V end was cut by 11 bases, the J end by 0 bases, with 9 bases between. The CDR3 runs 12 residues. The germline gives CDR1 SEHNR, CDR2 FQNEAQ (reference sequence). The CDR3 DNA reads as TGTGCCCTCCGGGGAAGCACAGATACGCAGTATTTT. It is translated as CALRGSTDTQYF. Using reference TRBV7-9 and TRBJ2-3 for the parts outside the CDR3, the full variable domain is DTGVSQNPRHKITKRGQNVTFRCDPISEHNRLYWYRQTLGQGPEFLTYFQNEAQLEKSRLLSDRFSAERPKGSFSTLEIQRTEQGDSAMYLCALRGSTDTQYFGPGTRLTVL.

The rearrangement uses TRBV24-1 and TRBJ1-5, with TRBD1 identical over 12 bases. Germline-derived CDR1 and CDR2 are KGHDR and SFDVKD. This CDR3 region has 17 residues. The junction had 5 bases not matched to a gene; V was cut back by 4 bases and J by 2 bases. The CDR3 DNA is TGTGCCACCAGTGAACCGAGGGACAGGGGGCGCAATCAGCCCCAGCATTTT. Translating it yields CATSEPRDRGRNQPQHF.